This TCR beta chain was documented in a study of T cells in Graves' hyperthyroidism and ophthalmopathy. The study enrolled patients aged 18 to 65 with newly diagnosed hyperthyroidism of under 2 months' duration. Blood sampling occurred at first hyperthyroidism diagnosis, ahead of any ophthalmopathy symptoms. Trimming pared 5 bases from V and 4 bases from J, leaving 15 bases between. Germline values: CDR1 LGHNA, CDR2 YNFKEQ. This CDR3 is 14 amino acids long. Amplification of TCR beta CDR3 regions used RNA as the template. RT-PCR in the first round (using the HTBI primer set) targeted the TCR CDR3. One entry per CDR3 protein, called by TCRdb with MiXCR from the multiplex PCR reads. The sample shows a few hundred thousand distinct CDR3 sequences, around a sixth of them seen only once.

The chain has TRBV4-2 and TRBJ2-7; no definite D call. Sequenced: blood. The TCR originated in a woman aged 18-29 years with Graves' hyperthyroidism that later progressed to Graves' ophthalmopathy. Here the CDR3 reads CASSKRGSSYEQYF. CDR3 in DNA: TGTGCCAGCAGCAAAAGAGGTAGTTCTTACGAGCAGTACTTC.